The 5 T cell receptor beta chains below all came from one sample that was sequenced in a study of patients and donors after allogeneic stem cell transplantation. Via MiXCR, TCRdb re-called the RT-PCR reads, giving one row per CDR3 protein. The sample records 920,000 or so distinct CDR3 sequences, more than 15% being singletons. Sequencing was carried out using blood, either unsorted or a sorted T cell fraction (not recorded which). All receptors derive from a human donor who was either an allogeneic HSCT recipient or a stem cell or donor lymphocyte infusion donor (not recorded which). It is not recorded whose cells these are; they may come from a transplant donor.

This clonotype was observed a handful of times. V gene TRBV29-1 combines with J gene TRBJ1-1; D gene uncertain. Germline lookup yields CDR1 SQVTM and CDR2 ANQGSEA. V was pared by 6 bases and J by 0 bases, with 14 bases between. The CDR3 has 14 amino acids. CDR3 sequence (DNA): TGCAGCGTGCATGGGCCGGGCCTGAACACTGAAGCTTTCTTT. Translation: CSVHGPGLNTEAFF.

The J gene is TRBJ1-5, the V gene TRBV19, with D tentatively TRBD1 (5 bases). Germline assignment: CDR1 LNHDA and CDR2 SQIVND (reference sequence). V lost 3 bases to trimming and J lost 4 bases, with 7 bases between them. The CDR3 totals 13 residues. CDR3 region: CASSMGQNQPQHF. In DNA form, the CDR3 reads TGTGCCAGTAGTATGGGGCAGAATCAGCCCCAGCATTTT.

This clonotype was observed a few times. This chain uses TRBV12-3 or TRBV12-4 with TRBJ2-1, with D perhaps TRBD2 (7 bases). CDR3 size: 16 residues. Trimming cost V 6 bases and J 5 bases, with 20 bases left between them. As DNA, the CDR3 is TGTGCCAGCAGGGGGGGGTTGGGACACGCCAACAATGAGCAGTTCTTC. Translation: CASRGGLGHANNEQFF.

This clonotype was detected only a few times. This chain connects TRBV25-1 to TRBJ2-7; 8 positions match TRBD2. This CDR3 has 16 residues. Germline-derived CDR1 and CDR2 are MGHDK and SYGVNS. Losses at the gene ends were 3 bases for V and 3 bases for J; bases not matched to a gene: 10. The CDR3 nucleotides are TGTGCCAGCAGTGACTCGGTAGCGGGGAGACACTACGAGCAGTACTTC. It yields the protein CASSDSVAGRHYEQYF.

The chain uses TRBV10-3 and TRBJ1-2; 7 bases are a match to TRBD1. Unmatched junction bases numbered 0, after V lost 5 bases and J lost 6 bases. This CDR3 is 11 amino acids long. The germline gives CDR1 ENHRY, CDR2 SYGVKD. The CDR3 DNA reads TGTGCCATCAGTCAGGGGGATGGCTACACCTTC. Translation gives CAISQGDGYTF.